These 12 T cell receptor beta chains were sequenced from one sample in a study of identical twins. TCRdb analysed the 5' RACE reads with MiXCR anew, one entry per CDR3 protein. The sample lists a few hundred thousand distinct CDR3 sequences, more than 9% occurring once. The sample taken for sequencing was memory T cells sorted from blood. Receptors originate from a man over 45 in good health.

This clonotype showed up many times. V is TRBV7-2 and J is TRBJ2-1, with a possible D match to TRBD2 (5 bases). Germline lookup yields CDR1 SGHTA and CDR2 FQGNSA. Trimming took off 2 bases at V and 2 bases at J, with 10 bases between the two ends. CDR3 length: 15 residues. The CDR3 coding sequence is TGTGCCAGCAGCTTAAGTGGAGGCCCCTACAATGAGCAGTTCTTC. This encodes CASSLSGGPYNEQFF.

This clonotype appeared many times. The rearrangement links TRBV27 to TRBJ2-3; 7 positions agree with TRBD2. The trim removed 5 bases at V and 2 bases at J, leaving 7 bases unmatched. CDR1 MNHEY and CDR2 SMNVEV come from the germline V gene (reference sequence). The CDR3 loop spans 15 amino acids. The CDR3 is CASSPASGYTDTQYF. In DNA form, the CDR3 reads TGTGCCAGCAGTCCCGCTAGCGGTTACACAGATACGCAGTATTTT.

This clonotype was recorded a few times. The rearrangement joins TRBV29-1 to TRBJ1-1, with D maybe TRBD1 (5 bases). V gave up 7 bases and J gave up 4 bases, with 10 bases separating them. CDR1 and CDR2 (germline): SQVTM, ANQGSEA. The CDR3 has 11 amino acids. The CDR3 region has the DNA TGCAGCGGTGGACAAGTCACTGAAGCTTTCTTT. Translating gives CSGGQVTEAFF.

A few counts support this clonotype. The chain couples TRBV6-2 or TRBV6-3 to TRBJ2-3; D ambiguous. V shed 8 bases and J shed 0 bases, with 12 bases lying between them. Germline V gives CDR1 MNHEY, CDR2 SVGEGT. The CDR3 runs 14 residues. Here the CDR3 reads CASRLQKSTDTQYF. CDR3 coding DNA: TGTGCCAGCCGTTTACAGAAAAGCACAGATACGCAGTATTTT.

This clonotype was seen at least ten times. The rearrangement joins TRBV3-1 to TRBJ2-1; either TRBD1 or TRBD2 may supply D (5 bases each). The CDR3 loop spans 14 amino acids. Germline V gene sequence: CDR1 LGHDT, CDR2 YNNKEL (reference sequence). Trimming stripped 1 base from V and 2 bases from J, with 6 bases between. CDR3 loop: CASSQAGPYNEQFF. The DNA of the CDR3 is TGTGCCAGCAGCCAAGCGGGACCCTACAATGAGCAGTTCTTC.

This clonotype came up many times. The chain couples TRBV5-1 to TRBJ1-2; D perhaps matches TRBD1 (6 bases). The CDR3 is 17 residues long. The germline gives CDR1 SGHRS, CDR2 YFSETQ. Trimming took 4 bases from V and 3 from J, leaving 22 bases between them. The DNA of the CDR3 is TGCGCCAGCAGCCAGTGGACGGACAGCTCGGGGGACTATGGCTACACCTTC. This encodes CASSQWTDSSGDYGYTF. The complete variable domain, with remaining parts taken from reference TRBV5-1 and TRBJ1-2, reads KAGVTQTPRYLIKTRGQQVTLSCSPISGHRSVSWYQQTPGQGLQFLFEYFSETQRNKGNFPGRFSGRQFSNSRSEMNVSTLELGDSALYLCASSQWTDSSGDYGYTFGSGTRLTVV.

This rearrangement joins TRBV4-3 to TRBJ1-1; 8 bases are a match to TRBD1. The J segment lost 8 bases and the V segment lost 5 bases, leaving 10 bases of the junction unmatched. Per germline, CDR1 LGHNA and CDR2 YSLEER. This CDR3 is built from 14 residues. In nucleotides, the CDR3 is TGCGCCAGCAGCGCTACCGGGACAGGCGCCGAAGCTTTCTTT. The encoded protein is CASSATGTGAEAFF.

The V gene is TRBV12-3 or TRBV12-4, the J gene TRBJ1-3; a weak D match, TRBD1 (6 bases). CDR3 length equals 15 residues. Trimming took off 6 bases at V and 0 bases at J, with 12 bases between the two ends. CDR3 residues: CASSKQGLSGNTIYF. DNA for the CDR3: TGTGCCAGCAGCAAACAGGGCCTCTCTGGAAACACCATATATTTT.

This clonotype was picked up a small number of times. V gene TRBV6-1 combines with J gene TRBJ2-7; 9 bases align to TRBD1. This CDR3 is 15 amino acids long. In germline, CDR1 is MNHNS, CDR2 SASEGT. With V trimmed by 6 bases and J by 3 bases, 9 bases remained unmatched. The CDR3 protein is CASRRDREHFYEQYF. The CDR3 DNA reads TGTGCCAGCAGACGGGACAGGGAACATTTCTACGAGCAGTACTTC.

The chain is built from TRBV12-3 or TRBV12-4 and TRBJ1-4; 12 bases are shared with TRBD1. V lost 6 bases to trimming and J lost 10 bases; unmatched junction nucleotides: 15. This CDR3 contains 17 residues. In nucleotides, the CDR3 is TGTGCCAGCAGACCCGGGACAGGGGGCGTCGATAGGAGAAAACTGTTTTTT. As protein: CASRPGTGGVDRRKLFF.

The rearrangement uses TRBV18 and TRBJ2-2, with D unresolved. Trimming left V 5 bases short and J 6 bases short, with 16 bases between. The CDR3 contains 15 residues. CDR1 and CDR2 from the germline V gene are KGHSH and LQKENI. The CDR3 DNA follows: TGTGCCAGCTCAGAGCAACGCCAATTGGCCGGGGAGCTGTTTTTT. Protein sequence: CASSEQRQLAGELFF.

In its sample, this clonotype was seen many times. The gene calls are TRBV5-1 and TRBJ2-7; D assignment may be TRBD1 or TRBD2 (5 bases each). The CDR3 is 12 amino acids. Per germline, CDR1 SGHRS and CDR2 YFSETQ. V was trimmed by 3 bases and J by 4 bases, leaving 8 bases between them. CDR3 DNA sequence: TGCGCCAGCAGCTGGGGACCTTACGAGCAGTACTTC. It encodes CASSWGPYEQYF. Using reference TRBV5-1 and TRBJ2-7 for the parts outside the CDR3, the full variable domain is KAGVTQTPRYLIKTRGQQVTLSCSPISGHRSVSWYQQTPGQGLQFLFEYFSETQRNKGNFPGRFSGRQFSNSRSEMNVSTLELGDSALYLCASSWGPYEQYFGPGTRLTVT.